This TCR beta chain comes out of a study of shared clonotypes between healthy human individuals (dated by TCRdb to the early 2020s). Regarding the complete study: A few men and a couple of women, aged 18 to 49 years, made up the cohort. For each donor, CD4 naive and CD4 memory were each run on three plates, CD8 naive on two plates, and CD8 memory on one plate. To estimate repertoire size and how much clonotype sharing occurs between individuals, the study deeply sequenced the blood TCR repertoires of five healthy adults. Different laboratories and diverse techniques were used to prepare libraries and sequence TCR repertoires, to increase sequencing depth and limit assay-specific biases. Each donor's leukapheresis produced roughly between roughly 0.85 and 9.5 billion PBMCs. The paper's findings and limits, for the study overall: Based on pairwise subsampling, the degree of clonotype sharing among donors was expected to be affected by sequencing depth. Only blood was sampled, and tissue TCR repertoires likely differ from those in blood. Estimated clonotype richness was generally larger for naive than for memory subsets. Rarefaction of sorted-subset datasets indicated incomplete sequencing despite the large sequencing depth. Because the study included a small number of donors, the genetic and exposure-history diversity represented was limited. Compared with non-shared clonotypes, clonotypes shared by all four sorted-subset donors had higher generation probabilities. About 5% of naive CD4, 3% to 4% of naive CD8, approximately 2.2% of memory CD4, and approximately 0.39% of memory CD8 clonotypes were shared across several donors.

As to this clone: What antigen it recognizes has not been identified. There are no base qualities to consult, and no much larger clone falls within one base.

TCR CDR3 regions were amplified from genomic DNA by multiplex PCR using the deep immunoSEQ assay. Genomic DNA extracted from each cell subset was distributed evenly over all wells of several immunoSEQ 96-well plates, and each plate served as one replicate. Each replicate PCR for sorted subsets received roughly 200 ng genomic DNA, equal to tens of thousands of T cell genomes. The purified libraries were quantified using a Qubit 3.0 fluorometer, sized with a Bioanalyzer 2100, and then quantified again using the KAPA Library Quantification kit. A separate single-read 150-cycle Illumina NextSeq 550 flow cell was used to sequence each immunoSEQ 96-well plate. The published analysis was carried out like this. Because only junctional sequences without quality scores were contained in the immunoSEQ output, filtering matching that applied to full-length reads could not be performed. Sequences were annotated with PyIR, a Python wrapper for IgBLAST v1.9, and V/J genes and CDR3 were assigned using IMGT germline references. Reads were filtered out if the reads had weak V/J assignments (E-value above 1e-6), no CDR3, stop codons, out-of-frame junctions, or ambiguous translated residues. V3J clonotypes were defined as sequences sharing the same inferred V gene, J gene, and CDR3 amino acid sequence. The percentage overlap between two repertoires was calculated by dividing the number of shared unique clonotypes by the size of the smaller repertoire. Repertoire richness was assessed with RTK rarefaction, the Chao1 estimator, and Recon v2.1 estimates of unobserved clonotypes. OLGA was used to compute generation probabilities for all TCRbeta clonotypes that the gDNA method yielded from a few donors. Drawn from immuneACCESS, this table holds only the in-frame rearrangements with V and J called that TCRdb kept. Clones are partly lost; checked studies trace under half to an unresolved V gene and leave the rest unexplained. Clonal size and the V and J genes are those of that table, whereas D and trimming came from the DNA. The sample contains approximately 1,500,000 clones, roughly 96% of them found a single time. Clones ranked in the top ten supply over 1% of the sample.

The germline V gene (reference sequence) gives CDR1 as SGHKS and CDR2 as YYEKEE. V is clipped by 3 bases and J by 5 bases, and the sequence between their germline boundaries is 10 bases long. The CDR3 spans 13 residues, from the cysteine through the phenylalanine. Kept here is only the CDR3 DNA, which spans 39 bases and is read in frame from base 1. Donors were healthy HIV-negative adults with no recently reported acute infections or vaccinations. Every donor was a Caucasian adult living in Nashville, Tennessee, USA. Magnetic negative selection was used to enrich CD4+ T cells, after which naive cells were positively selected on CD45RA and the negative fraction became the memory subset. After blood collection by leukapheresis, PBMCs were isolated using Ficoll-Histopaque density gradient centrifugation and then cryopreserved in the vapor phase of liquid nitrogen. Purity and quantity of every magnetically sorted T cell population were checked by analytical flow cytometry. Genomic DNA was isolated from every sorted fraction and measured by UV absorbance on a Nanodrop 2000c.

This sequence was found in a man between 25 and 39 years old in good health. Sequencing was carried out using naive CD4+ T cells sorted from blood. The sample's cell subset or site label, decoded: CD45RA+ positively selected. This sequence uses TRBV5-5 and TRBJ2-3, with no confident D gene call. The DNA is TGTGCCAGCAGCTACCGACATGGAGATACGCAGTATTTT. Translated, it reads CASSYRHGDTQYF.